A single T cell receptor beta chain is shown here with its context. Antigen unknown. This entry belongs to a study of T cell responses to AZD1222 COVID-19 vaccine. The data were produced by immunoSEQ multiplex PCR, yet TCRdb's version contains in-frame clones alone and is incomplete. The table has 150,000 to 200,000 clones, roughly 86% seen once; the top ten hold 5.5%. Study conclusions and caveats: Spike was spanned by vaccine-associated CD4 TCRs, with dominance at 160-218 and 743-854.

CDR1 is MDHEN and CDR2 is SYDVKM in the germline V gene. This CDR3 has 15 amino acids. Trimming cost V 3 bases and J 3 bases; bases outside gene matches: 6. This sample comprised peripheral blood, obtained on day 0 of AZD1222 vaccination. This TCR came from an adult in good health. The chain combines TRBV28 with TRBJ1-2; 8 bases agree with TRBD1. CDR3 protein: CASSFGGTGDYGYTF. The CDR3 bases are TGTGCCAGCAGTTTTGGCGGGACAGGAGACTATGGCTACACCTTC.